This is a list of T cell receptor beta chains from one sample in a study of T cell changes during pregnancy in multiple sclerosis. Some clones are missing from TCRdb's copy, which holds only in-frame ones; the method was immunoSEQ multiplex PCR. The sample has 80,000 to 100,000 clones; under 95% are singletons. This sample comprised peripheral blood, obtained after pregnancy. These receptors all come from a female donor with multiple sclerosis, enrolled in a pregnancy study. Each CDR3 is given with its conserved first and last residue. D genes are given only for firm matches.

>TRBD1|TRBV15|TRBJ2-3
CATSRDRRGDTQYF
TGTGCCACCAGCAGGGACAGGAGAGGAGATACGCAGTATTTT
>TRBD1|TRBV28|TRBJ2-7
CASTGGTGEVNEQYF
TGTGCCAGCACCGGGGGGACAGGGGAGGTCAACGAGCAGTACTTC
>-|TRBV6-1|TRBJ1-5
CASSEAPGRNTQPQHF
TGTGCCAGCAGTGAAGCCCCAGGGAGGAATACTCAGCCCCAGCATTTT
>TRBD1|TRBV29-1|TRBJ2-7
CSASGGKLYEQYF
TGCAGCGCTTCAGGGGGCAAGTTGTACGAGCAGTACTTC
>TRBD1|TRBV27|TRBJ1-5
CASSLTGVVQPQHF
TGTGCCAGCAGTCTTACAGGGGTGGTTCAGCCCCAGCATTTT
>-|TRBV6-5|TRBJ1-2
CASSYSISDYGYTF
TGTGCCAGCAGTTACTCGATTTCAGACTATGGCTACACCTTC
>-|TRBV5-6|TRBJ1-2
CASSSPTENYGYTF
TGTGCCAGCAGCTCCCCGACAGAGAACTATGGCTACACCTTC
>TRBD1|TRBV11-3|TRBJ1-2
CASSSRPQGALTYGYTF
TGTGCCAGCAGCTCTAGGCCACAGGGGGCGCTTACCTATGGCTACACCTTC
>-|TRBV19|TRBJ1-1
CASLRAGESLNTEAFF
TGTGCCAGCCTCAGGGCAGGGGAGTCTCTGAACACTGAAGCTTTCTTT
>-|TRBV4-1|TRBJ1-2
CASSQDRAGMGYGYTF
TGCGCCAGCAGCCAAGATAGGGCAGGGATGGGATATGGCTACACCTTC
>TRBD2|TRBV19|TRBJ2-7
CASSAGTSGNYEQYF
TGTGCCAGTAGTGCCGGGACTAGCGGGAACTACGAGCAGTACTTC
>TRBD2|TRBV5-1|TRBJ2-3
CASSLLAVSTDTQYF
TGCGCCAGCAGCCTCCTAGCGGTTTCCACAGATACGCAGTATTTT
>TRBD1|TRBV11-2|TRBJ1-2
CASRPGQGNYGYTF
TGTGCCAGCAGACCGGGACAGGGGAACTATGGCTACACCTTC
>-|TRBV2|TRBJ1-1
CASSERLGGHTEAFF
TGTGCCAGCAGTGAAAGGTTGGGGGGGCACACTGAAGCTTTCTTT
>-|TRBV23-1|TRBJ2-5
CASSQGRPKTQYF
TGCGCCAGCAGTCAAGGGCGTCCAAAGACCCAGTACTTC
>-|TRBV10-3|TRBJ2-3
CAISRGDTQYF
TGTGCCATCAGTAGAGGGGATACGCAGTATTTT
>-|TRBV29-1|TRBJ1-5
CSVRTGWGQPQHF
TGCAGCGTTCGAACAGGGTGGGGACAGCCCCAGCATTTT